This T cell receptor beta chain appears in the sequencing data of a study of T cells in Graves' hyperthyroidism and ophthalmopathy. Whole-study results and caveats: Most clonotypes expanded in thyroid above 0.001 were likewise present in blood. In validation, the model predicted ophthalmopathy. These predictions came a median roughly 7.1 months before onset.

Only one count was recorded for this clonotype. Its specificity is unknown. Amplification of TCR beta CDR3 regions used RNA as the template. When the TCR CDR3 underwent first-round RT-PCR, the HTBI primer set was used. TCRdb ran MiXCR on the multiplex PCR reads and lists one entry per CDR3 protein. Here the sample spans about 690,000 distinct CDR3 sequences, approximately 15% being singletons. Trimming took off 6 bases at V and 10 bases at J, with 13 bases between the two ends. Germline V gives CDR1 MDHEN, CDR2 SYDVKM. There are 13 residues in the CDR3. Exclusion of patients followed from uncontrolled infection, other autoimmune disease, pregnancy or lactation. The authors obtained PBMCs from about 9 ml of fresh peripheral blood.

Input material: blood. The chain carries TRBV28 and TRBJ1-6; weak D call: TRBD1 (5 bases). The TCR originated in a man in his fifties with Graves' hyperthyroidism. The CDR3 reads CASSFTGKSPLHF. The CDR3 nucleotides are TGTGCCAGCAGCTTCACAGGAAAATCACCCCTCCACTTT.